This TCR beta chain is drawn from a study of beta chain features in type 1 diabetes. Study in general: When patients were set against healthy donors, age, gender and cell yields were similar.

Germline CDR1 reads SGHNT; CDR2 reads YYREEE (reference sequence). V lost 0 bases, J lost 2 bases, and 17 bases lay in between. The CDR3 runs 17 residues. This clone showed up just a few times. Investigators reverse transcribed all isolated RNA, so they sequenced expressed TCRB transcripts. Produced via immunoSEQ multiplex PCR; TCRdb's table is partial and in-frame only. The table includes 500,000 to 700,000 clones, less than 20% detected once. The sample comprised naive CD4+ T cells from blood. V and J are TRBV5-4 and TRBJ2-5, with D tentatively TRBD2 (6 bases). The receptor was isolated from a man aged 18 to 29 in good health. In nucleotides, the CDR3 is TGTGCCAGCAGCTTGGACGGGAGAGGTCTGGGGCAAGAGACCCAGTACTTC. The encoded protein is CASSLDGRGLGQETQYF.